What follows are 17 T cell receptor beta chains derived from one specimen sequenced in a study of Graves' ophthalmopathy and Graves' hyperthyroidism. Amplification of the TCR beta CDR3 regions used RNA transcripts (as template). First-round RT-PCR with HTBI primers preceded a second-round multiplex PCR. MiXCR, run by TCRdb on the multiplex PCR reads, gives a single entry per CDR3 protein. The sample has hundreds of thousands of distinct CDR3 sequences, approximately 39% seen once; the top ten hold more than 2.5%. The sequencing sample was made of peripheral blood. Receptor source: an adult man with Graves' ophthalmopathy.

In its sample, this clonotype was seen a few times. V is TRBV2 and J is TRBJ1-5, with TRBD1 matching 8 bases. Per the germline V gene, CDR1 is SNHLY and CDR2 is FYNNEI. This CDR3 is 14 amino acids long. Trimming cost V 2 bases and J 5 bases; bases outside gene matches: 2. DNA of the CDR3: TGTGCCAGCAGTGAACAGGGGGCTCATCAGCCCCAGCATTTT. Translating it yields CASSEQGAHQPQHF. Supplemented by reference TRBV2 and TRBJ1-5, the full variable domain reads EPEVTQTPSHQVTQMGQEVILRCVPISNHLYFYWYRQILGQKVEFLVSFYNNEISEKSEIFDDQFSVERPDGSNFTLKIRSTKLEDSAMYFCASSEQGAHQPQHFGDGTRLSIL.

The CDR3 region has the DNA TGTGCCAGCAGATACAGGGCAATGTCGACTGAAGCTTTCTTT. Amino acids: CASRYRAMSTEAFF. This chain links TRBV27 with TRBJ1-1; TRBD1 is a possible D gene (6 bases). This CDR3 comprises 14 residues. V shed 6 bases and J shed 5 bases, with 16 bases lying between them. Germline CDR1 and CDR2: MNHEY and SMNVEV (reference sequence).

This clonotype was seen more than once but under ten times. The rearrangement links TRBV4-1 to TRBJ2-7, with a possible D match to TRBD2 (6 bases). Trimming cost V 4 bases and J 1 base, with 14 bases left between them. Germline V gene data show CDR1 as MGHRA and CDR2 as YSYEKL. The CDR3 consists of 15 residues. The CDR3 sequence is CASSLNRDFSYEQYF. In nucleotides, the CDR3 is TGCGCCAGCAGCCTCAACCGGGACTTTTCCTACGAGCAGTACTTC.

The table lists this clonotype with a few counts. The chain employs TRBV12-5 and TRBJ1-5; D gene ambiguous. CDR1 is LGHNT, CDR2 FRNRAP, per germline. This CDR3 region has 11 residues. The CDR3 is CASSVVQPQHF. CDR3 bases: TGTGCCAGCAGCGTTGTTCAGCCCCAGCATTTT.

This clonotype has more than one count but fewer than ten. The rearrangement joins TRBV5-1 to TRBJ1-1; a possible D gene is TRBD1 (5 bases). The germline V gene has CDR1 SGHRS and CDR2 YFSETQ. The CDR3 covers 14 residues. Trimming pared 7 bases from V and 2 bases from J, leaving 15 bases between. In DNA, the CDR3 is TGCGCCAGCCAATCCGGGGCAGTCAACACTGAAGCTTTCTTT. Protein: CASQSGAVNTEAFF.

This clonotype was observed a few times. This rearrangement joins TRBV7-7 to TRBJ2-2; D is undetermined. CDR1 and CDR2 (germline): SSHAT, FNYEAQ (reference sequence). This CDR3 has 14 amino acids. Trimming took off 6 bases at V and 6 bases at J, with 14 bases between the two ends. CDR3 sequence: CASSRSQDSGELFF. The DNA of the CDR3 is TGTGCCAGCAGTCGTTCCCAGGATTCCGGGGAGCTGTTTTTT. The whole variable domain, remainder taken from reference TRBV7-7 and TRBJ2-2, is GAGVSQSPRYKVTKRGQDVTLRCDPISSHATLYWYQQALGQGPEFLTYFNYEAQPDKSGLPSDRFSAERPEGSISTLTIQRTEQRDSAMYRCASSRSQDSGELFFGEGSRLTVL.

The chain joins TRBV7-2 to TRBJ2-7; D is ambiguous. The CDR3 spans 14 residues. The ends were cut back, 2 bases at V and 4 bases at J, with 12 bases in the middle. Germline V gene data show CDR1 as SGHTA and CDR2 as FQGNSA. This chain's CDR3 is CASSLNSGVYEQYF. In nucleotides, the CDR3 is TGTGCCAGCAGCTTAAACTCAGGAGTTTACGAGCAGTACTTC.

The genes are TRBV9 and TRBJ1-4; a weak D match, TRBD1 (5 bases). Germline CDR1 reads SGDLS; CDR2 reads YYNGEE. V shed 6 bases and J shed 7 bases, with 10 bases lying between them. This CDR3 contains 12 residues. The CDR3 region has the DNA TGTGCCAGCACCGATGGGGGTGAAAAACTGTTTTTT. It specifies CASTDGGEKLFF.

Points on this clonotype: Compared with germline, one end of the junction differs, possibly owing to a read error. The chain recombines TRBV2 with TRBJ2-3, with D perhaps matching TRBD2 (5 bases). The length of the CDR3 is 16 residues. The V gene's germline CDR1 is SNHLY and CDR2 FYNNEI. The DNA of the CDR3 is TGCGCCAGCAGCCTTCTCCCGGACTTACGCACAGATACGCAGTATTTT. It encodes CASSLLPDLRTDTQYF.

This clonotype occurred many times. The J gene is TRBJ1-1, the V gene TRBV19; 8 bases map to TRBD1. The V and J ends lost 6 bases and 7 bases, in that order; junction bases with no gene match: 10. CDR1 and CDR2 from the germline V gene are LNHDA and SQIVND (reference sequence). This CDR3 region has 14 residues. This CDR3 reads CASSGRTGMSEAFF. The CDR3 bases are TGTGCCAGTAGCGGAAGGACAGGGATGAGTGAAGCTTTCTTT.

This clonotype was observed at least ten times. The CDR3 DNA sequence: TGTGCCAGCAGCTTGGGCAGTTTTAATGAAGCTTTCTTT. This encodes CASSLGSFNEAFF. V usage is TRBV7-9 and J usage is TRBJ1-1; D not certain. CDR3 length equals 13 residues. V lost 3 bases and J lost 7, with 12 bases in between. Germline-derived CDR1 and CDR2 are SEHNR and FQNEAQ (reference sequence).

This sequence joins TRBV2 and TRBJ2-3; 8 bases are shared with TRBD2. The CDR3 totals 14 residues. V shed 3 bases, J shed 4 bases, and the junction held 3 bases outside the gene matches. The germline gives CDR1 SNHLY, CDR2 FYNNEI. The CDR3 here is CASSDTGGADTQYF. CDR3 in DNA: TGTGCCAGCAGTGATACGGGGGGGGCAGATACGCAGTATTTT.

This clonotype showed up just once. The chain combines TRBV7-3 with TRBJ2-1; 8 bases match TRBD1. V lost 5 bases, J lost 9 bases, and 9 bases stayed unmatched. Germline V gene sequence: CDR1 SGHTA, CDR2 FQGTGA. The CDR3 loop spans 14 amino acids. The CDR3 here is CASSKDRDSSEQFF. CDR3 coding DNA: TGTGCCAGCAGCAAGGACAGGGATAGCAGTGAGCAGTTCTTC.

Many counts were recorded for this clonotype. This chain joins TRBV6-6 and TRBJ2-5; 11 bases align to TRBD1. The CDR3 loop spans 15 amino acids. The germline gives CDR1 MNHNY, CDR2 SVGAGI (reference sequence). V gave up 6 bases and J gave up 2 bases; unmatched junction bases: 5. CDR3 in DNA: TGTGCCAGCAGGGACGGGACAGGGGGACAAGAGACCCAGTACTTC. Protein: CASRDGTGGQETQYF.

This clonotype was observed many times. The rearrangement joins TRBV19 to TRBJ2-7, with TRBD1 matching over 9 bases. V lost 2 bases and J lost 4; bases outside the gene matches: 6. The germline V gene encodes CDR1 LNHDA and CDR2 SQIVND (reference sequence). The CDR3 extends over 15 amino acids. CDR3 nucleotides: TGTGCCAGTAGTATAATGGGGACAGGGCAATACGAGCAGTACTTC. Protein: CASSIMGTGQYEQYF.

Concerning this clonotype: Since a much larger clone is just one base distant, this may be a read error. The chain links TRBV7-9 to TRBJ1-4; D possibly corresponds to TRBD1 (6 bases). The CDR3 sequence is 16 residues long. CDR1 and CDR2 (germline): SEHNR, FQNEAQ (reference sequence). The CDR3 DNA is TGTGTCAGCAGCACACCCTGGGGGCAGACTAATGAAAAACTGTTTTTT. It codes for CVSSTPWGQTNEKLFF.

The chain couples TRBV5-6 to TRBJ1-5; 10 bases align to TRBD1. V shed 0 bases and J 6 bases; nucleotides not matched to a gene: 9. Germline-derived CDR1 and CDR2 are SGHDT and YYEEEE. The CDR3 is 17 amino acids. Here the CDR3 reads CASSLGAGTGVFQPQHF. The DNA for the CDR3 is TGTGCCAGCAGCTTGGGAGCTGGGACAGGGGTATTTCAGCCCCAGCATTTT.